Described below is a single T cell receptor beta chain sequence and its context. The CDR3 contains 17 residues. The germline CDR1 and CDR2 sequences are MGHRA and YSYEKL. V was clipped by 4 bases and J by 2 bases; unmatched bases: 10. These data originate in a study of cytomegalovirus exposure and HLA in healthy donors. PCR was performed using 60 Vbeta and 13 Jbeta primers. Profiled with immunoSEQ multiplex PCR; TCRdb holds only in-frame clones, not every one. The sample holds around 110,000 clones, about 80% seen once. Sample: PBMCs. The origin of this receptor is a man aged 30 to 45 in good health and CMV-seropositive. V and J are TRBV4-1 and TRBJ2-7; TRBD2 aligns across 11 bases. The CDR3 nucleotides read TGCGCCAGCAGCCCTAGCACTAGCGGGAGCTTTGCCTACGAGCAGTACTTC. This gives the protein CASSPSTSGSFAYEQYF.